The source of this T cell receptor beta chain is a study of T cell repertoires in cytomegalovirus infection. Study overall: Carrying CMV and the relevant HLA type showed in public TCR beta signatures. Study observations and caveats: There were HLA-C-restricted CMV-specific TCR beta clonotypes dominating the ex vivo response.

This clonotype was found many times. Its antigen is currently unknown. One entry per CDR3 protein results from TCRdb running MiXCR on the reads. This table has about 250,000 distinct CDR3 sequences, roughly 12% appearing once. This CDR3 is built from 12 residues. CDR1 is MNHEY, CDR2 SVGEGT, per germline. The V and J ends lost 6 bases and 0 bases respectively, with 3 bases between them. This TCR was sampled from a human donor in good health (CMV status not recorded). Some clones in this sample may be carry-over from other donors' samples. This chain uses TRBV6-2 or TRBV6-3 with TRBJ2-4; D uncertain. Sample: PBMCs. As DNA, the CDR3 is TGTGCCAGCAGCCGAGCCAAAAACATTCAGTACTTC. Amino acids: CASSRAKNIQYF.